This TCR beta chain was sequenced in a study of Ad26.COV2.S vaccination and SARS-CoV-2 variants. Overall study: Participant was drawn from the COV1001 Ad26.COV2.S trial arm. Ad26.COV2.S given intramuscularly, once or twice 56 days apart.

Trimming stripped 3 bases from V and 12 bases from J, with 18 bases between. The length of the CDR3 is 14 residues. Germline CDR1 reads MNHEY; CDR2 reads SMNVEV (reference sequence). Remarks on this clone: The antigen remains unidentified.

Documented treatment: approximately 18 received Ad26.COV2.S at low or high dose, single or two shots; roughly five received placebo; per-sample allocation not given. The samples were gathered on day 63 after the first injection of vaccine or placebo. Expressing Wuhan-strain SARS-CoV-2 spike, an Ad26 vector served as the vaccine. Repertoires were generated with immunoSEQ multiplex PCR, while TCRdb's copy carries only in-frame clones and drops some. The sample lists about 410,000 clones, approximately 92% occurring once. Whole-study results and caveats: Non-spike TCR breadth was similar in vaccine and placebo recipients.

The sequence derives from a person between 18 and 65 years old who received the Ad26.COV2.S COVID-19 vaccine or a placebo. The genes are TRBV27 and TRBJ2-1, with D perhaps TRBD1 or TRBD2 (5 bases each). The starting material was peripheral blood, obtained in a trial of Ad26.COV2.S vaccine versus placebo. CDR3 residues: CASSLYGTVKGQFF. The CDR3 DNA follows: TGTGCCAGCAGTTTGTACGGGACCGTCAAGGGGCAGTTCTTC.